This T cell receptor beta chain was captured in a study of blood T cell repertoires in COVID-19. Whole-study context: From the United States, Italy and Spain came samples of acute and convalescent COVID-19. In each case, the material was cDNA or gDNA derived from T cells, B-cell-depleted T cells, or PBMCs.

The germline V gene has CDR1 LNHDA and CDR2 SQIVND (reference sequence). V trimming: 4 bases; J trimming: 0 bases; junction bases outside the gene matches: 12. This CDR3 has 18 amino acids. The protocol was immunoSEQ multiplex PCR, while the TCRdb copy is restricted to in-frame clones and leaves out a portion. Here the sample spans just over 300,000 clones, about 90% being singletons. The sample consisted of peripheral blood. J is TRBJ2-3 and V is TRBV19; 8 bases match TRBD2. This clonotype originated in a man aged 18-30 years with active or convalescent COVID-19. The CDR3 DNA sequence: TGTGCCAGTAGTACTGGCCTCATAGCGGGGAGGAGCACAGATACGCAGTATTTT. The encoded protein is CASSTGLIAGRSTDTQYF.